This T cell receptor (beta chain) was profiled in a study of blood T cell repertoires in COVID-19. Study details: Whether acute or convalescent, the COVID-19 samples came from the United States, Italy and Spain. T cells, B-cell-depleted T cells, or PBMCs supplied cDNA or gDNA.

This CDR3 spans 13 amino acids. With 0 bases removed from V and 5 bases from J, the gap between germline ends came to 5 bases. Germline values: CDR1 SGDLS, CDR2 YYNGEE. Methods used by the authors: Amplification with reference gene primers provided the estimates of nucleated cell counts. Measured with immunoSEQ multiplex PCR; TCRdb has only the in-frame clones, and not every one. V and J calls and clone size come straight from that table; D and trimming were deduced from the DNA. The table includes about 120,000 clones, about 83% detected once. The chain carries TRBV9 and TRBJ1-4; D not resolved. The sequence was collected from a man in his sixties or seventies with acute or convalescent COVID-19. Sequenced: peripheral blood. The CDR3 loop reads CASSVDSNEKLFF. Written as DNA, the CDR3 is TGTGCCAGCAGCGTAGATTCAAATGAAAAACTGTTTTTT.